This T cell receptor (beta chain) was found in a study of blood T cells in healthy people across ages. Then a second PCR, running about 6 to 11 cycles, was carried out with a sample-barcoded 5' primer and a J-beta primer mix. TCRdb fed the 5' RACE reads into MiXCR, producing one record per CDR3 protein. The sample contains around 580,000 distinct CDR3 sequences, 45% to 55% of which appear only once. CDR1 and CDR2 from the germline V gene are MDHEN and SYDVKM. Trimming removed 6 bases from V and 0 bases from J, with 15 bases in between. The CDR3 runs to 15 residues. The chain combines TRBV28 with TRBJ2-7, with D maybe TRBD2 (5 bases). The TCR originated in a man older than 75 in good health. The sample taken for sequencing was blood. The CDR3 nucleotides read TGTGCCAGCAGCCCTCGGGGAGTGGCCTCCTACGAGCAGTACTTC. It is translated as CASSPRGVASYEQYF.